This entry lists 6 T cell receptor beta chains sequenced from one sample in a study of T cell repertoires in cytomegalovirus infection. One entry per CDR3 protein, called by TCRdb with MiXCR from the reads. The sample includes almost 300,000 distinct CDR3 sequences, around 10% of them seen just once. Sample: PBMCs. The receptors here all came from a human donor in good health (CMV status not recorded). Some clones in this sample may be carry-over from other donors' samples.

This clonotype was detected only a few times. CDR3 in DNA: TGTGCCAGCAAAGGTGTCCCACTAGCGGGGGGCGCCCCGTACCAAGAGACCCAGTACTTC. Translated, it gives CASKGVPLAGGAPYQETQYF. The chain uses TRBV2 and TRBJ2-5, with 12 bases matching TRBD2. The CDR3 runs 20 residues. Germline CDR1 and CDR2: SNHLY and FYNNEI. V lost 7 bases and J lost 0; bases outside the gene matches: 18.

This clonotype was counted at least ten times. V is TRBV5-4 and J is TRBJ2-3; TRBD2 matches at 12 bases. Germline-derived CDR1 and CDR2 are SGHNT and YYREEE (reference sequence). The CDR3 is 14 residues long. V gave up 4 bases and J gave up 6 bases; unmatched junction bases: 3. The chain's CDR3 is CASSPSGGVDTQYF. DNA of the CDR3: TGTGCCAGCAGCCCTAGCGGGGGGGTTGATACGCAGTATTTT.

The table lists this clonotype with many counts. The rearrangement joins TRBV28 to TRBJ2-2; D may correspond to TRBD1 or TRBD2 (5 bases each). V was cut by 5 bases and J by 5 bases, with 12 bases left in between. CDR3 length equals 14 residues. The V gene's germline CDR1 is MDHEN and CDR2 SYDVKM. CDR3 amino acids: CASSPGAPTGELFF. The DNA of the CDR3 is TGTGCCAGCAGTCCCGGGGCCCCGACCGGGGAGCTGTTTTTT. Combining the CDR3 with reference TRBV28 and TRBJ2-2 gives the whole variable domain DVKVTQSSRYLVKRTGEKVFLECVQDMDHENMFWYRQDPGLGLRLIYFSYDVKMKEKGDIPEGYSVSREKKERFSLILESASTNQTSMYLCASSPGAPTGELFFGEGSRLTVL.

This clonotype was counted ten times or more. The V gene is TRBV6-2 or TRBV6-3, the J gene TRBJ2-7; TRBD1 is a possible D gene (6 bases). Germline loops: CDR1 MNHEY, CDR2 SVGEGT. V was clipped by 7 bases and J by 0 bases, with 10 bases between them. The CDR3 runs 13 residues. In DNA form, the CDR3 reads TGTGCCAGCACCCGGGACAACTCCTACGAGCAGTACGTC. This translates into CASTRDNSYEQYV.

The chain employs TRBV6-2 or TRBV6-3 and TRBJ2-2; unclear D gene. Trimming took 8 bases from V and 2 from J, leaving 12 bases between them. CDR3 length: 14 amino acids. Germline V lookup: CDR1 MNHEY, CDR2 SVGEGT. The CDR3 here is CASGSATNTGELFF. CDR3 coding DNA: TGTGCCAGCGGGTCCGCGACTAACACCGGGGAGCTGTTTTTT.

This sequence joins TRBV20-1 and TRBJ1-3, with D possibly being TRBD1 (5 bases). The germline V gene has CDR1 DFQATT and CDR2 SNEGSKA (reference sequence). This CDR3 spans 14 amino acids. V was clipped by 0 bases and J by 4 bases, with 10 bases between them. The CDR3 here is CSAREGGGGNTIYF. The CDR3 DNA is TGCAGTGCTAGAGAGGGGGGTGGCGGAAACACCATATATTTT.